Presented here are 13 T cell receptor beta chains from one specimen sequenced in a study of blood T cell repertoires in COVID-19. Method: immunoSEQ multiplex PCR; TCRdb's copy keeps in-frame clones and lacks some. The repertoire holds a few hundred thousand clones, with about 90% as singletons. The sequencing sample was made of peripheral blood. Receptors were obtained from a woman aged 40 to 49 with COVID-19, enrolled during active disease.

The V gene is TRBV19, the J gene TRBJ1-5; 11 nucleotides align to TRBD1. J gave up 7 bases and V 7 bases, and 3 bases lay outside the gene matches. Germline loops: CDR1 LNHDA, CDR2 SQIVND (reference sequence). This CDR3 comprises 13 residues. CDR3: CASMGTGGQPQHF. CDR3 in DNA: TGTGCCAGTATGGGGACAGGGGGACAGCCCCAGCATTTT.

The J gene is TRBJ2-2, the V gene TRBV7-3; weak D call: TRBD2 (5 bases). Germline V gene sequence: CDR1 SGHTA, CDR2 FQGTGA. The CDR3 is 13 amino acids. Deletions cut 5 bases from V and 6 bases from J, with 10 bases between. This CDR3 reads CASSLAGPGELFF. In nucleotides, the CDR3 is TGTGCCAGCAGCCTAGCCGGACCCGGGGAGCTGTTTTTT.

In the case of this clone: Other nucleotide sequences in the sample specify the same CDR3. CDR3 sequence: CASSYSTGNQPQHF. The CDR3 coding sequence is TGTGCCAGCAGTTACTCGACAGGGAATCAGCCCCAGCATTTT. The gene calls are TRBV6-6 and TRBJ1-5; 7 bases match TRBD1. In germline, CDR1 is MNHNY, CDR2 SVGAGI (reference sequence). Trimming cost V 0 bases and J 4 bases; bases outside gene matches: 0. The length of the CDR3 is 14 residues.

This clone was seen only once. The chain carries TRBV27 and TRBJ1-1; 7 bases align to TRBD1. Germline CDR1 MNHEY, CDR2 SMNVEV (reference sequence). V was clipped by 3 bases and J by 1 base; unmatched bases: 2. This CDR3 has 14 amino acids. The chain's CDR3 is CASSLAGGNTEAFF. DNA for the CDR3: TGTGCCAGCAGTTTGGCAGGGGGGAACACTGAAGCTTTCTTT.

A single count supports this clone. This sequence joins TRBV29-1 and TRBJ2-1; TRBD2 agrees at 8 bases. After removal of 6 bases from V and 5 bases from J, the junction contained 9 bases not matched to a gene. Germline values: CDR1 SQVTM, CDR2 ANQGSEA. The CDR3 length is 14 residues. In DNA form, the CDR3 reads TGCAGCGTAAGGGGGACTAGGGACCACAATGAGCAGTTCTTC. Translated: CSVRGTRDHNEQFF.

The V gene is TRBV4-3, the J gene TRBJ1-1, with 7 bases matching TRBD1. The germline gives CDR1 LGHNA, CDR2 YSLEER. The trim removed 1 base at V and 6 bases at J, leaving 5 bases unmatched. The CDR3 sequence is 14 residues long. In DNA form, the CDR3 reads TGCGCCAGCAGCCAAGTAAGCAGGGGGTCTGAAGCTTTCTTT. Protein product: CASSQVSRGSEAFF.

The rearrangement joins TRBV28 to TRBJ2-3, with TRBD2 matching 8 bases. This CDR3 is built from 15 residues. Unmatched junction bases numbered 4, after V lost 3 bases and J lost 2 bases. CDR1 is MDHEN and CDR2 is SYDVKM in the germline V gene. The CDR3 region has the DNA TGTGCCAGCAGTTTTGTAGCGGGGTCCACAGATACGCAGTATTTT. Translating gives CASSFVAGSTDTQYF.

CDR3 protein: CASSLVATYEQYF. In nucleotides, the CDR3 is TGTGCCAGCAGTTTAGTCGCTACCTACGAGCAGTACTTC. The rearrangement uses TRBV12-3 or TRBV12-4 and TRBJ2-7; D unresolved. V was pared by 1 base and J by 2 bases, with 6 bases between. The CDR3 extends over 13 amino acids.

The sample holds one count of this clone. J is TRBJ1-1 and V is TRBV27; 9 bases are a match to TRBD1. Germline values: CDR1 MNHEY, CDR2 SMNVEV (reference sequence). After removal of 5 bases from V and 3 bases from J, the junction contained 10 bases not matched to a gene. The CDR3 length is 16 residues. In DNA form, the CDR3 reads TGTGCCAGCAGTCCGCTTGCCCGACAGGGGGACACTGAAGCTTTCTTT. Its translation: CASSPLARQGDTEAFF.

The rearrangement uses TRBV5-4 and TRBJ1-6; D may be TRBD1 (6 bases). Germline V gene data show CDR1 as SGHNT and CDR2 as YYREEE (reference sequence). The V end lost 3 bases, the J end lost 10 bases, and 26 bases lay between the germline ends. There are 18 residues in the CDR3. The DNA for the CDR3 is TGTGCCAGCAGCTCACCGGGACAAGGGAGTTTTGCGCGCTCACCCCTCCACTTT. It codes for CASSSPGQGSFARSPLHF.

The rearrangement links TRBV27 to TRBJ1-5; D perhaps matches TRBD1 (6 bases). The CDR3 totals 18 residues. With 5 bases removed from V and 3 bases from J, the gap between germline ends came to 23 bases. Germline V lookup: CDR1 MNHEY, CDR2 SMNVEV (reference sequence). The CDR3, as DNA: TGTGCCAGCAGTGCCGATTTAAAACAGGGTCTAAACAATCAGCCCCAGCATTTT. This sequence encodes CASSADLKQGLNNQPQHF.

This chain uses TRBV6-5 with TRBJ2-7; D gene uncertain. In germline, CDR1 is MNHEY, CDR2 SVGAGI. The CDR3 is 12 residues long. Trimming pared 7 bases from V and 1 base from J, leaving 8 bases between. The CDR3 sequence is CASTGFSYEQYF. Here the CDR3 DNA reads TGTGCCAGCACAGGATTTTCCTACGAGCAGTACTTC.

The chain carries TRBV5-6 and TRBJ1-6; 7 bases are shared with TRBD1. The CDR3 sequence is 15 residues long. Germline V CDR1 and CDR2: SGHDT, YYEEEE. The V gene end was trimmed by 0 bases and the J gene end by 11 bases; junction bases not matched to a gene: 8. CDR3 residues: CASSLGTGFGTPLHF. The CDR3 DNA sequence: TGTGCCAGCAGCTTGGGGACAGGCTTCGGGACACCCCTCCACTTT.